This entry concerns a single T cell receptor beta chain. These data are taken from a study of blood T cell repertoires in COVID-19. Study background: COVID-19 samples collected from the United States, Italy and Spain covered acute and convalescent phases. The analysed material was cDNA or gDNA that came from T cells, B-cell-depleted T cells, or PBMCs.

Trimming pared 4 bases from V and 5 bases from J, leaving 15 bases between. The CDR3 extends over 14 amino acids. CDR1 LGHDT and CDR2 YNNKEL come from the germline V gene (reference sequence). TCRdb keeps only in-frame clones here, not all; method: immunoSEQ multiplex PCR. Here the sample spans some 250,000 clones, around 85% being singletons. What was sequenced was peripheral blood. The receptor's source is a woman in her twenties or thirties who had recovered from COVID-19. This rearrangement joins TRBV3-1 (or the pseudogene TRBV3-2) to TRBJ2-7; possibly TRBD1 for D (6 bases). CDR3 DNA sequence: TGTGCCAGCAGCCCGGATTCAGGGGCGAACGAGCAGTACTTC. Amino acid sequence: CASSPDSGANEQYF.